This is a list of T cell receptor beta chains from one sample in a study of breast tumors, draining lymph nodes, adjacent tissues. Each CDR3 protein gets one entry after TCRdb re-called the multiplex PCR reads with MiXCR. Here the sample spans about 130,000 distinct CDR3 sequences, about 20% being singletons. The sequencing input was axillary lymph node tissue. These receptors came from a female donor with breast cancer. Some clones in this sample may be carry-over from other donors' samples. Both conserved end residues are part of each CDR3. Fields, in order: clone size, D gene, J gene, V gene, CDR3 protein, CDR3 DNA. A D gene is named only where the DNA matches it firmly. Where a row states a size, it is once, few, many or the class of an expanded clone; other rows omit it.

>-|-|TRBJ2-1|TRBV7-9
CASSARPNTYNEQFF
TGTGCCAGCAGCGCACGGCCCAACACCTACAATGAGCAGTTCTTC
>many|-|TRBJ1-2|TRBV20-1
CSAREFFRGNYGYTF
TGCAGTGCTAGAGAGTTTTTCAGGGGTAACTATGGCTACACCTTC
>many|-|TRBJ2-1|TRBV5-8
CASSLGWGEQFF
TGTGCCAGCAGCTTGGGTTGGGGAGAGCAGTTCTTC
>many|-|TRBJ1-3|TRBV3-1
CASSQSQGMGNTIYF
TGTGCCAGCAGCCAATCGCAGGGGATGGGAAACACCATATATTTT
>-|-|TRBJ2-2|TRBV9
CASSVEGLRELFF
TGTGCCAGCAGCGTAGAGGGGCTCCGGGAGCTGTTTTTT
>many|TRBD2|TRBJ2-7|TRBV11-2
CASSLAGSEQYF
TGTGCCAGCAGCCTAGCGGGTAGTGAGCAGTACTTC
>many|-|TRBJ1-5|TRBV6-1
CASSGGQGNQPQHF
TGTGCCAGCAGTGGGGGGCAAGGCAATCAGCCCCAGCATTTT
>many|TRBD2|TRBJ2-3|TRBV12-3/TRBV12-4
CASSPYTSGRVSQYF
TGTGCCAGCAGTCCCTACACTAGCGGGAGGGTCTCGCAGTATTTT
>many|TRBD1|TRBJ2-5|TRBV20-1
CSASDRDEETQYF
TGCAGTGCTTCGGACAGGGACGAAGAGACCCAGTACTTC
>many|-|TRBJ2-5|TRBV20-1
CSASKGELQETQYF
TGCAGTGCCAGTAAGGGGGAGTTACAAGAGACCCAGTACTTC
>many|-|TRBJ2-7|TRBV4-1
CASSQGIARGYEQYF
TGCGCCAGCAGCCAAGGTATAGCGAGGGGTTACGAGCAGTACTTC
>few|TRBD1|TRBJ1-2|TRBV6-2/TRBV6-3
CASSPGQGLFGYTF
TGTGCCAGCAGTCCGGGACAGGGGTTGTTTGGCTACACCTTC
>-|TRBD1|TRBJ2-2|TRBV2
CASMKDRGGELFF
TGTGCCAGCATGAAAGACAGGGGCGGGGAGCTGTTTTTT